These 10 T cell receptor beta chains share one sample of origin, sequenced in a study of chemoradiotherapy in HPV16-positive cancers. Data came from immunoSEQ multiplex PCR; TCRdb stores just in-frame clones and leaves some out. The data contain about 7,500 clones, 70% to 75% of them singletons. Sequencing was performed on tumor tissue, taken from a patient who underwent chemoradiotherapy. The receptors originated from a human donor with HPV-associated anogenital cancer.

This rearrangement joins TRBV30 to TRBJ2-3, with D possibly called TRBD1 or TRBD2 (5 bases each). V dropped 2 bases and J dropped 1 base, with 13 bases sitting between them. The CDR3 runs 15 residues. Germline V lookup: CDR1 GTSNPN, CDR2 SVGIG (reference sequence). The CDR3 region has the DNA TGTGCCTGGAGTTCCCCCAGGGACCGCACAGATACGCAGTATTTT. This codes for CAWSSPRDRTDTQYF.

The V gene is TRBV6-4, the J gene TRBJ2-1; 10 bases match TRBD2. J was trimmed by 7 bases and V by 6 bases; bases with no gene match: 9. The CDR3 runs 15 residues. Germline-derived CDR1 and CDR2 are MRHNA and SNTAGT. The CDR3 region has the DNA TGTGCCAGCAGCAAGCTAGCGGGAGAGGGTAATGAGCAGTTCTTC. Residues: CASSKLAGEGNEQFF.

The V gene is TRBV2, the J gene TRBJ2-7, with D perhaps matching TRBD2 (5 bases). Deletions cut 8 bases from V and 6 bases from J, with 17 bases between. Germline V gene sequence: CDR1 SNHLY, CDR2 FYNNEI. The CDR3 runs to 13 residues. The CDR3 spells CASPGTGVSEQYF. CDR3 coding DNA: TGTGCCAGCCCGGGAACTGGAGTCTCCGAGCAGTACTTC.

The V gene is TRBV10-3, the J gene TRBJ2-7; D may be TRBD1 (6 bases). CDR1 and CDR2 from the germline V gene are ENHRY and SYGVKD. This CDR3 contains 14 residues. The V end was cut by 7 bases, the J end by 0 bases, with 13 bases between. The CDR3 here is CAITEQGSSYEQYF. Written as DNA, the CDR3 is TGTGCCATCACCGAACAGGGAAGCTCCTACGAGCAGTACTTC.

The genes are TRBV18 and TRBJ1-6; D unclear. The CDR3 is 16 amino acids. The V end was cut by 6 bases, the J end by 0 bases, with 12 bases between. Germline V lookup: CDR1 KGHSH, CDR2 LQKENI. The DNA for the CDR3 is TGTGCCAGCTCGTACACGGCAGACTCCTATAATTCACCCCTCCACTTT. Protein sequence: CASSYTADSYNSPLHF.

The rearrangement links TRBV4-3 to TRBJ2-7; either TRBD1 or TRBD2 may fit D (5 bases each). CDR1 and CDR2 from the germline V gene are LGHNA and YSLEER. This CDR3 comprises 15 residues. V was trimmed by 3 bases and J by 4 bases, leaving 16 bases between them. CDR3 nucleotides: TGCGCCAGCAGCCAGGGCCGGGGCAGGCAATACGAGCAGTACTTC. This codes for CASSQGRGRQYEQYF.

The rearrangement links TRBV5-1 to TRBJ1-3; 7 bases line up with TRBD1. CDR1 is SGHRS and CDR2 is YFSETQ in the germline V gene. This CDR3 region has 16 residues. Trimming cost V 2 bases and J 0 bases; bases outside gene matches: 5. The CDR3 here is CASSFTGTDSGNTIYF. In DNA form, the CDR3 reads TGCGCCAGCAGCTTCACGGGGACAGACTCTGGAAACACCATATATTTT.

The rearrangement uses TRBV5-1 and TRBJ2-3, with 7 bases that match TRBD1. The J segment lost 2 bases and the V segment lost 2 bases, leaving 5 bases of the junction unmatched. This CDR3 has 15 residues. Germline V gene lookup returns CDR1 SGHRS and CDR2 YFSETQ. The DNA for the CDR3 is TGCGCCAGCAGCTTCGGGACAGAGTACACAGATACGCAGTATTTT. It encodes CASSFGTEYTDTQYF.

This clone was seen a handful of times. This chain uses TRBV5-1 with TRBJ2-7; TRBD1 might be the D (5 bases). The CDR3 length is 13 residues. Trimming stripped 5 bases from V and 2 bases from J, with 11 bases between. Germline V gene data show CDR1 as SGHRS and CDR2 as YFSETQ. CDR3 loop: CASRRTPTYEQYF. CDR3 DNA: TGCGCCAGCAGAAGGACACCCACCTACGAGCAGTACTTC.

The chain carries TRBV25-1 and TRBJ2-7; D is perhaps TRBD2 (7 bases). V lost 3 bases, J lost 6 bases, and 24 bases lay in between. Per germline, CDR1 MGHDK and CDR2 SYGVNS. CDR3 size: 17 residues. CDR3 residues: CASSDPGGGGPIGEQYF. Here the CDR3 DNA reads TGTGCCAGCAGTGATCCAGGAGGGGGGGGCCCTATTGGCGAGCAGTACTTC.